This T cell receptor beta chain was retrieved from a study of blood T cell repertoires in COVID-19. The V end was cut by 5 bases, the J end by 2 bases, with 15 bases between. The CDR3 has 15 amino acids. Looked up from germline, CDR1 is SGHTA and CDR2 is FQGTGA. Assay used: immunoSEQ multiplex PCR; TCRdb lists only in-frame clones, some missing. Of about 190,000 clones listed, roughly 86% are singletons. The chain has TRBV7-3 and TRBJ1-1, with D perhaps matching TRBD1 (6 bases). The sequence was collected from a woman between 65 and 79 years old with active or convalescent COVID-19. What was sequenced was peripheral blood. This CDR3 reads CASSPSGAPNTEAFF. The CDR3 DNA sequence: TGTGCCAGCAGCCCCTCAGGGGCTCCAAACACTGAAGCTTTCTTT.